A selection of T cell receptor beta chains follows, all from one sample in a study of T cell responses to AZD1222 COVID-19 vaccine. Profiling relied on immunoSEQ multiplex PCR, and the TCRdb table lists in-frame clones only, not all of them. The repertoire holds about 94,000 clones, with around 89% as singletons. The sequencing here drew on peripheral blood, taken on day 0 of AZD1222 vaccination. Receptor source: an adult in good health. CDR3s leave out the opening cysteine and the closing phenylalanine or tryptophan. The order of the fields is J gene, V gene, D gene, CDR3 protein. The D gene is left open where the match is weak.

>TRBJ1-2|TRBV5-1|TRBD1
ASSFTGEVEGYT
>TRBJ1-2|TRBV2|-
ANQEVAQDPTNYGYT
>TRBJ2-3|TRBV30|TRBD1
AWDRGGRDTQY
>TRBJ1-5|TRBV2|TRBD1
ASRGDRGAPNQPQH
>TRBJ1-1|TRBV4-1|-
ASSRDGPEAF
>TRBJ1-2|TRBV7-6|-
ASSLIPGH
>TRBJ1-6|TRBV5-8|-
ATLRESSYNSPLH
>TRBJ1-5|TRBV2|-
ASSEVSPGVRPQH
>TRBJ2-1|TRBV19|TRBD1
ASTKHGTGDNEQF
>TRBJ1-6|TRBV20-1|-
SASTLNSPLH
>TRBJ1-1|TRBV2|-
ASSQYGTVNTEAF
>TRBJ2-1|TRBV4-3|-
ASSQDLVNEQF
>TRBJ1-5|TRBV6-5|-
ASKLDSGNQPQH
>TRBJ1-5|TRBV6-5|-
ASRAIDSNQPQH
>TRBJ2-2|TRBV2|-
ASSGTGTASAGELF
>TRBJ2-4|TRBV27|-
ATSRGGNIQY
>TRBJ2-7|TRBV5-1|TRBD2
ASSPGGGGTYEQY
>TRBJ1-5|TRBV15|-
ATSRDAPRQPQH
>TRBJ2-7|TRBV27|-
ASSLTPGTSSRYEQY
>TRBJ1-2|TRBV15|-
ATSRDYSTGGGYT
>TRBJ2-3|TRBV13|-
ASSLQVADTQY
>TRBJ1-2|TRBV6-5|-
ASSLDSNYGYT
>TRBJ1-3|TRBV15|-
ATSRDGQPGNTIY
>TRBJ1-2|TRBV27|TRBD1
ASSWDRYYGYT
>TRBJ1-1|TRBV2|-
ASEGGGRTEAF
>TRBJ2-1|TRBV7-3|TRBD2
ASSPRARGGGDNEQF
>TRBJ1-1|TRBV7-3|TRBD1
ASSPAGTGLEAF
>TRBJ2-3|TRBV5-1|TRBD2
ASSSLAGASTDTQY
>TRBJ1-1|TRBV11-3|-
ASSLGLDTEAF
>TRBJ1-1|TRBV19|-
ASSTLARGEAF
>TRBJ2-7|TRBV5-4|-
ATAFGGSYEQY
>TRBJ2-3|TRBV6-5|-
ASSYEPGTPDTQY
>TRBJ2-1|TRBV3-1/TRBV3-2|-
ASSPKAPLYNEQF
>TRBJ2-4|TRBV19|TRBD1
ASSPRGGVGDRALLAKNIQY
>TRBJ1-6|TRBV3-1/TRBV3-2|TRBD1
ASRTGTGISPLH
>TRBJ1-1|TRBV7-8|-
ASSTWGGNTEAF
>TRBJ2-5|TRBV5-1|-
ASSLANTGETQY
>TRBJ2-5|TRBV12-5|-
ASGPRGGWETQY
>TRBJ1-2|TRBV12-3/TRBV12-4|TRBD1
ASSLGTAGGYT
>TRBJ1-5|TRBV10-1|TRBD1
ASLGQGVQPQH
>TRBJ2-5|TRBV3-1/TRBV3-2|-
ASTVQGGETQY
>TRBJ1-2|TRBV4-1|TRBD1
ASSQAVGQERPNYGYT
>TRBJ1-2|TRBV7-8|-
ASSFFSPNYGYT
>TRBJ1-1|TRBV18|-
ASLEGEAF
>TRBJ1-1|TRBV7-9|-
ASSPGWDTEAF
>TRBJ1-4|TRBV4-1|-
ASSPFRGNEKLF
>TRBJ1-1|TRBV7-2|-
ASGGGRSNTEAF
>TRBJ1-2|TRBV6-2/TRBV6-3|-
ASSSQNGYT
>TRBJ2-5|TRBV6-2/TRBV6-3|-
ASSSPPPEETQY